Listed below are T cell receptor beta chains from one sample, sequenced in a study of shared clonotypes between healthy human individuals. TCRdb keeps only in-frame clones here, not all; method: immunoSEQ multiplex PCR. The repertoire holds just over 2,000,000 clones, over 85% seen once, with 0.1% to 0.15% in the top ten. Input material: naive CD4+ T cells sorted from blood. Source of these receptors: a man between 18 and 29 years old in good health. Both conserved end residues are part of each CDR3. A D gene is named only where the DNA matches it firmly. Size tells how often a clone was seen (once, few, many) or the class of an expanded clone, and some rows leave it out.

cdr3_length: 16; v_call: TRBV4-1; d_call: -; clone_size: -; j_call: TRBJ2-6; cdr3_nt: TGCGCCAGCAGCCAAGCGGCCGGGCTGGGGGCCAACGTCCTGACTTTC; cdr3_aa: CASSQAAGLGANVLTF
cdr3_length: 13; v_call: TRBV27; d_call: -; clone_size: -; j_call: TRBJ1-6; cdr3_nt: TGTGCCAGCAGTTTTCGTTCGGATTCACCCCTCCACTTT; cdr3_aa: CASSFRSDSPLHF
cdr3_length: 15; v_call: TRBV18; d_call: -; clone_size: -; j_call: TRBJ2-3; cdr3_nt: TGTGCCAGCTCACCCCGCCTGGCCGGGGGCGATACGCAGTATTTT; cdr3_aa: CASSPRLAGGDTQYF
cdr3_length: 15; v_call: TRBV7-9; d_call: TRBD1; clone_size: -; j_call: TRBJ1-4; cdr3_nt: TGTGCCAGCAGCTTAGGAGACAGGGGGCTTGAAAAACTGTTTTTT; cdr3_aa: CASSLGDRGLEKLFF
cdr3_length: 14; v_call: TRBV2; d_call: -; clone_size: -; j_call: TRBJ1-5; cdr3_nt: TGTGCCAGCAGTGATGTGGGTAGCAATCAGCCCCAGCATTTT; cdr3_aa: CASSDVGSNQPQHF
cdr3_length: 15; v_call: TRBV27; d_call: TRBD2; clone_size: -; j_call: TRBJ2-7; cdr3_nt: TGTGCCAGCAGTTTACTAGCGGGCCTTACCTACGAGCAGTACTTC; cdr3_aa: CASSLLAGLTYEQYF
cdr3_length: 15; v_call: TRBV9; d_call: -; clone_size: -; j_call: TRBJ2-1; cdr3_nt: TGTGCCAGCAGCGGGTCCCTTTTGGAGTACAATGAGCAGTTCTTC; cdr3_aa: CASSGSLLEYNEQFF
cdr3_length: 16; v_call: TRBV5-6; d_call: TRBD2; clone_size: -; j_call: TRBJ2-2; cdr3_nt: TGTGCCAGCAGCTTGGCCATGACTAGCGCCACCGGGGAGCTGTTTTTT; cdr3_aa: CASSLAMTSATGELFF
cdr3_length: 15; v_call: TRBV6-1; d_call: -; clone_size: -; j_call: TRBJ1-2; cdr3_nt: TGTGCCAGCAGTAACCGGGACGGAAGTTTTTATGGCTACACCTTC; cdr3_aa: CASSNRDGSFYGYTF
cdr3_length: 15; v_call: TRBV10-3; d_call: -; clone_size: -; j_call: TRBJ1-5; cdr3_nt: TGTGCCATCAGTGTATCAGGGGATAGCAATCAGCCCCAGCATTTT; cdr3_aa: CAISVSGDSNQPQHF
cdr3_length: 15; v_call: TRBV27; d_call: TRBD2; clone_size: -; j_call: TRBJ2-1; cdr3_nt: TGTGCCAGCAGTCCTAGCGGGAGGGCCGAGAATGAGCAGTTCTTC; cdr3_aa: CASSPSGRAENEQFF
cdr3_length: 14; v_call: TRBV2; d_call: -; clone_size: -; j_call: TRBJ1-6; cdr3_nt: TGTGCCAGCGGGATCCCGGAAAGGTTTTCACCCCTCCACTTT; cdr3_aa: CASGIPERFSPLHF
cdr3_length: 16; v_call: TRBV9; d_call: TRBD1; clone_size: once; j_call: TRBJ1-2; cdr3_nt: TGTGCCAGCAGCGCCGGGACAGCAGCTCCTAACTATGGCTACACCTTC; cdr3_aa: CASSAGTAAPNYGYTF
cdr3_length: 15; v_call: TRBV10-1; d_call: TRBD2; clone_size: once; j_call: TRBJ2-5; cdr3_nt: TGCGCCAGCAGCCTCGGACTAGCGGCACAAGAGACCCAGTACTTC; cdr3_aa: CASSLGLAAQETQYF
cdr3_length: 12; v_call: TRBV6-1; d_call: TRBD1; clone_size: once; j_call: TRBJ2-7; cdr3_nt: TGTGCCAGCAGGTACAGGGGATCCGAGCAGTACTTC; cdr3_aa: CASRYRGSEQYF